This T cell receptor beta chain was sequenced for a study of T cells after yellow fever vaccination. Turning to the study itself: The study sorted EM, EMRA, CM and Tscm memory subsets by CD3, CD45RA, CCR7 and CD95.

This clonotype was seen at least ten times. From the 5' RACE reads, TCRdb called clonotypes with MiXCR, one entry per CDR3 protein. The sample has tens of thousands of distinct CDR3 sequences, 6.5% to 8.5% seen once. Study-wide points: Re-detected after boosting: most primary clones, about 95% of CD4 and around 86% of CD8.

The length of the CDR3 is 16 residues. The germline V and J ends were trimmed by 7 bases and 1 base, with 19 bases remaining between them. Germline CDR1 is MNHEY and CDR2 is SMNVEV (reference sequence). The sequenced sample was PBMCs, either bulk or a sorted T-cell subset (CD4+, CD8+, memory, or dextramer-sorted; not recorded which), obtained on the day of the first yellow fever vaccination. This clonotype was sampled from a man aged 18 to 30 who received the YFV17D yellow fever vaccine. The chain recombines TRBV27 with TRBJ1-1; D might be TRBD1 (6 bases). The CDR3 coding sequence is TGTGCCAGCAAACTAATACAGGGACGGCGGAACACTGAAGCTTTCTTT. Its translation: CASKLIQGRRNTEAFF.